The T cell receptor (beta chain) described here comes from a study of cytomegalovirus exposure and HLA in healthy donors. Background on the study: Genotyping of 300 to 450 donors showed that around 85% belonged to the Caucasian-associated ancestry cluster. Whole-study results and caveats: Evidence from a later analysis indicated that most CMV-associated TCR beta chains looked HLA-restricted. Reportedly, a later analysis found an Asian-associated ancestry cluster had fewer N-insertions than the approximately 700-donor mean.

Germline CDR1 reads ENHRY; CDR2 reads SYGVKD. V was cut by 6 bases and J by 8 bases, with 17 bases left in between. The CDR3 contains 15 residues. As for this clone: Its antigen is not identified.

Amplification used 60 Vbeta primers and 13 Jbeta primers. The protocol was immunoSEQ multiplex PCR, while the TCRdb copy is restricted to in-frame clones and leaves out a portion. The sample lists under 200,000 clones, about three quarters occurring once. The TCR sequence derives from a female donor in good health and CMV-seronegative. This chain joins TRBV10-3 and TRBJ1-6; D is perhaps TRBD1 (6 bases). Sequencing was carried out using PBMCs. DNA of the CDR3: TGTGCCATCAGGGAAGGACAGCCGGGCGATTCACCCCTCCACTTT. Translation gives CAIREGQPGDSPLHF.